This T cell receptor (beta chain) originates from a study of Graves' ophthalmopathy and Graves' hyperthyroidism listed by TCRdb under 2018. For context, the study as a whole: Peripheral blood was collected at initial diagnosis, before any treatment. To tell Graves' ophthalmopathy apart from Graves' hyperthyroidism, and to predict which patients would progress to ophthalmopathy, the study relied on TCR beta repertoire signatures. In total, approximately 140 blood samples were TCR-sequenced: fewer than 50 ophthalmopathy, around 75 hyperthyroidism and some 17 hyperthyroidism-to-ophthalmopathy patients. A discovery set of 100 or so patients (around 40 ophthalmopathy, 55 to 65 stable hyperthyroidism) was enrolled to explore V-J signatures distinguishing ophthalmopathy from hyperthyroidism. For independent validation, a separate cohort was made up of approximately 19 hyperthyroidism patients plus 17 patients who later progressed from hyperthyroidism to ophthalmopathy. In six or seven hyperthyroidism patients, the T-cell repertoires found in thyroid tissue were compared with those found in blood. After sampling, hyperthyroidism patients received methimazole starting at 30 mg daily, and ophthalmopathy patients received high-dose intravenous methylprednisolone. What the study reported, not specific to this receptor: In validation, the model predicted ophthalmopathy progression with more than 55% sensitivity and about 77% specificity; 12 predicted patients were CT-confirmed with GO in a median of approximately 6.2 months. Sample size was not statistically predetermined, and group allocation was not concealed from the investigators. In cross-validation, the 13-signature model distinguished ophthalmopathy from stable hyperthyroidism with 85% to 90% sensitivity and approximately 81% specificity, and in the test set the corresponding values were roughly 78% and 74%. Most expanded thyroid clonotypes with a frequency above 0.001 also appeared in blood, which suggests that blood repertoires may reflect the immune response in the thyroid.

A patient counted as having stable hyperthyroidism if there was no progression to ophthalmopathy within 18 months of follow-up. The hyperthyroidism patients were 18 to 65 years old and newly diagnosed, with a disease duration of less than 2 months. Patients with other autoimmune diseases, uncontrolled infections, pregnancy or lactation were excluded. Clinical symptoms, serum thyroxine, TRAb, thyroid ultrasound and orbital computed tomography formed the basis of the diagnosis. PBMCs were isolated from about 10 ml of fresh peripheral blood by Ficoll-Paque density gradient centrifugation. Total RNA was extracted with Trizol reagent and quality-checked on an Agilent 2100 Bioanalyzer. For repertoire sequencing, TCR beta CDR3 regions were amplified from RNA transcripts. The first round was an RT-PCR using HTBI primers with the Qiagen OneStep RT-PCR kit, and this first round was followed by a second-round multiplex PCR, then size selection and purification. Libraries were sequenced paired-end with 100 bp reads on an Illumina HiSeq2000. The authors' analysis ran thus. SOAPnuke was used to process the reads, removing any read that contained adapters or uncalled bases, had a mean Phred below 15, or lacked an exact match to the constant primer or identifier. High-quality paired reads were merged with COPE v1.2.5. Unique nucleotide sequences were defined as clonotypes and aligned to IMGT TRB V, D and J references using MiTCR v1.1. The analysis was limited to V-J combinations with a frequency above 0.0001, which together covered just over 98% of the repertoires. For each V-J combination, a TCR clonal expansion and chaos score was defined as F50 clonal expansion divided by the chaos observed in the TCRdist matrix. Welch's t-statistics and random forest were used to reduce the features to about a dozen V-J combinations, which were then used as input to a naive Bayes classifier. Thyroid-blood repertoire similarity was quantified with the Morisita-Horn index. TCRdb reprocessing: public reads trimmed at Q25 with fastp, clones called with MiXCR, in-frame beta chains kept. Identical CDR3 proteins give one entry, which carries the most common genes and DNA. Here the V and J calls rest on TCRdb's processing, not on the authors' analysis. The sample table contains more than 300,000 distinct CDR3 sequences; only one count was recorded for roughly 15% of them. The ten largest clones add up to 2% to 3% of the sample.

The germline ends are 17 bases apart after V is trimmed by 5 bases and J by 4 bases. The germline V gene (reference sequence) sets CDR1 to MNHEY and CDR2 to SMNVEV. The CDR3 sequence holds 15 residues, the cysteine and phenylalanine included. CDR3 DNA only is kept here, 45 bases in frame from base 1. This clonotype was observed many times. It has no known antigen specificity. No base qualities exist here, and no much larger clone lies one base off it. Sequenced: peripheral blood. The V gene is TRBV27 and the J gene is TRBJ2-5; the D segment may tentatively be TRBD1 or TRBD2, each giving 5 matched bases. This sequence originates from an adult woman with stable Graves' hyperthyroidism. The CDR3 is CASSAITGTGETQYF. The nucleotides read TGTGCCAGCAGTGCAATCACCGGGACCGGAGAGACCCAGTACTTC.